The 8 T cell receptor beta chains reported below all come from one sample, sequenced in a study of CD8+ T cells in alopecia areata. Sequencing templates came from extracted RNA that was reverse transcribed into cDNA. Using immunoSEQ multiplex PCR, the repertoire was profiled, and TCRdb retains in-frame clones only, with some absent. The sample yields over 95,000 clones, approximately 42% seen once. Sequenced: CD4+ T cells sorted from blood. Every receptor here comes from a human donor with alopecia areata.

This clone appeared a few times. J is TRBJ2-7 and V is TRBV18; 9 bases line up with TRBD2. The CDR3 sequence is 15 residues long. V lost 3 bases to trimming and J lost 5 bases; unmatched junction nucleotides: 8. The germline V gene has CDR1 KGHSH and CDR2 LQKENI. The CDR3 here is CASSPVSGSVHEQYF. In nucleotides, the CDR3 is TGTGCCAGCTCACCCGTTAGCGGGAGCGTCCACGAGCAGTACTTC.

This clone was picked up a small number of times. V is TRBV7-2 and J is TRBJ2-5; D is uncertain. CDR1 is SGHTA, CDR2 FQGNSA, per germline. V was clipped by 1 base and J by 2 bases, with 8 bases between them. The CDR3 runs 14 residues. This chain's CDR3 is CASSLGGSQETQYF. CDR3 in DNA: TGTGCCAGCAGCTTAGGTGGAAGTCAAGAGACCCAGTACTTC.

This clone appeared many times. CDR3 nucleotides: TGTGCCAGCAGCTTAGTCGATACGCAGTATTTT. The encoded protein is CASSLVDTQYF. V and J are TRBV7-9 and TRBJ2-3; unclear D gene. The CDR3 contains 11 residues. V lost 1 base and J lost 6, with 2 bases in between. The germline CDR1 and CDR2 sequences are SEHNR and FQNEAQ (reference sequence).

This sequence joins TRBV4-1 and TRBJ2-7; D is undetermined. V lost 1 base to trimming and J lost 3 bases, with 16 bases between them. Germline V gene lookup returns CDR1 MGHRA and CDR2 YSYEKL. The CDR3 has 16 amino acids. CDR3 region: CASSQGLSALGYEQYF. For the CDR3, the DNA is TGCGCCAGCAGCCAAGGCCTCAGCGCCTTGGGCTACGAGCAGTACTTC.

The chain has TRBV7-2 and TRBJ1-5, with 7 bases matching TRBD1. This CDR3 comprises 15 residues. Germline CDR1 is SGHTA and CDR2 is FQGNSA. V was pared by 0 bases and J by 4 bases, with 3 bases of the junction left unmatched. The CDR3, as DNA: TGTGCCAGCAGCTTAGCAGGGGGCAAAAATCAGCCCCAGCATTTT. Its protein is CASSLAGGKNQPQHF.

This sequence joins TRBV4-1 and TRBJ2-4; D is perhaps TRBD2 (5 bases). V lost 5 bases, J lost 9 bases, and 17 bases lay in between. The germline V gene encodes CDR1 MGHRA and CDR2 YSYEKL. This CDR3 has 14 amino acids. CDR3 residues: CASSGLSRGIIQYF. DNA for the CDR3: TGCGCCAGCAGCGGTCTATCACGAGGGATCATTCAGTACTTC.

This clone has more than one count but fewer than ten. This chain uses TRBV18 with TRBJ2-5; D is uncertain. TRBJ2-7 explains the end of the DNA better; the J call may be wrong. Germline CDR1 KGHSH, CDR2 LQKENI. The CDR3 length is 15 residues. CDR3 coding DNA: TGTGCCAGCTCACCAGCCCCCCGGGTGGGCTACGAGCAGTACTTC. This sequence encodes CASSPAPRVGYEQYF.

This clone was seen only a few times. The V call is TRBV11-2, the J call TRBJ2-5; 8 bases fit TRBD1. With V trimmed by 7 bases and J by 5 bases, 3 bases remained unmatched. Germline loops: CDR1 SGHAT, CDR2 FQNNGV. There are 12 residues in the CDR3. CDR3 protein: CASMTGVETQYF. CDR3 coding DNA: TGTGCCAGCATGACAGGGGTGGAGACCCAGTACTTC.